Below, one TCR beta chain is given with its context. What it binds is not known. This record comes from a study of cytomegalovirus exposure and HLA in healthy donors. CDR1 and CDR2 (germline): MNHEY, SMNVEV (reference sequence). Trimming took 4 bases from V and 5 from J, leaving 12 bases between them. The CDR3 length is 13 residues. PCR primers comprised 60 Vbeta and 13 Jbeta primers. Sequencing used immunoSEQ multiplex PCR; TCRdb keeps in-frame clones, though not all of them. The table shows about 130,000 clones, with under 85% occurring only once. Notes on the study in general: HLA alleles were associated with around 17,000 TCR beta sequences in a later analysis at 0.05 false discovery rate.

The specimen was PBMCs. This chain uses TRBV27 with TRBJ2-7, with D maybe TRBD1 (6 bases). The source of this sequence is a male donor in good health and CMV-seropositive. CDR3 protein: CASSWQGQHEQYF. The CDR3 nucleotides read TGTGCCAGCAGTTGGCAGGGGCAGCACGAGCAGTACTTC.